This record concerns one T cell receptor beta chain sequence. Its specificity is unknown. The data stem from a study of shared clonotypes between healthy human individuals. In the study overall: CD8 memory received one plate per donor, CD8 naive two, CD4 memory three and CD4 naive three.

The CDR3 is 16 amino acids. With 5 bases clipped from V and 8 bases from J, the junction kept 9 bases outside the gene matches. CDR1 and CDR2 (germline): SGDLS, YYNGEE. The healthy adult donors were HIV-negative and reported no recent acute infections or vaccinations. Study-level points and caveats: Generally, estimated richness proved larger in naive subsets than it did in memory subsets.

Clones were read by immunoSEQ multiplex PCR, and TCRdb kept only the in-frame ones, dropping some. The sample holds around 700,000 clones, about three quarters seen once. The TCR was taken from a woman aged 25 to 39 in good health. Sequenced material: memory CD4+ T cells sorted from blood. The subset here: CD45RA-negative fraction. The chain employs TRBV9 and TRBJ2-1, with 14 positions matching TRBD2. The DNA of the CDR3 is TGTGCCAGCAGAACGGGGACTAGCGGGAGATACCATGAGCAGTTCTTC. Encoded protein: CASRTGTSGRYHEQFF.